This T cell receptor (beta chain) was obtained from a study of T cell repertoires in cytomegalovirus infection. In the study overall: The public TCR beta signatures pointed to both CMV infection and matching HLA type. Study-wide findings and caveats: Clonotype analysis showed dominance of the ex vivo response by HLA-C-restricted CMV-specific TCR beta clonotypes. Carriers of CMV plus the relevant HLA were identified by cumulative public TCR beta family frequency.

The germline gives CDR1 SGHRS, CDR2 YFSETQ. V shed 4 bases and J shed 2 bases, with 7 bases lying between them. The CDR3 consists of 13 residues. This clonotype came up many times. Antigen unknown. TCRdb re-called the reads with MiXCR, one entry per CDR3 protein. Among about 210,000 distinct CDR3 sequences, around 6.6% were seen once, and the ten largest hold more than 5.5%. The chain is built from TRBV5-1 and TRBJ2-4, with a tentative D call TRBD1 (5 bases). Sequencing was carried out using PBMCs. The TCR was taken from a human donor in good health (CMV status not recorded). Some clones in this sample may be carry-over from other donors' samples. The chain's CDR3 is CASSEDTKNIQYF. As DNA, the CDR3 is TGCGCCAGCAGCGAGGACACCAAAAACATTCAGTACTTC.